The 9 T cell receptor beta chains below come from one sample, sequenced in a study of blood T cell repertoires in COVID-19. Generated by immunoSEQ multiplex PCR, the TCRdb table keeps only in-frame clones and is missing some. This repertoire shows approximately 280,000 clones, 88% found once; its top ten account for approximately 8.8%. Sequences were obtained from peripheral blood. The receptors originated from a man younger than 30 with active or convalescent COVID-19.

The rearrangement joins TRBV7-2 to TRBJ1-4; D gene unclear. There are 12 residues in the CDR3. Per germline, CDR1 SGHTA and CDR2 FQGNSA. The V and J ends lost 3 bases and 5 bases respectively, with 4 bases between them. The CDR3 DNA sequence: TGTGCCAGCAGCTTCATCAATGAAAAACTGTTTTTT. This codes for CASSFINEKLFF.

V gene TRBV12-3 or TRBV12-4 combines with J gene TRBJ1-2; 9 positions match TRBD1. The ends lost 8 bases at V and 4 bases at J; junction bases unmatched: 2. The CDR3 runs 12 residues. CDR3 protein: CASEGQGYGYTF. The CDR3 region has the DNA TGTGCCAGCGAGGGACAGGGCTATGGCTACACCTTC.

The rearrangement links TRBV5-4 to TRBJ1-6; the match to TRBD1 covers 7 bases. V trimming: 4 bases; J trimming: 9 bases; junction bases outside the gene matches: 10. The CDR3 consists of 15 residues. Germline loops: CDR1 SGHNT, CDR2 YYREEE (reference sequence). CDR3 loop: CASSPRQGQGSPLHF. The CDR3 DNA is TGTGCCAGCAGCCCCCGACAGGGACAAGGTTCACCCCTCCACTTT.

This chain uses TRBV5-6 with TRBJ2-1; 7 bases line up with TRBD1. Germline V gives CDR1 SGHDT, CDR2 YYEEEE. CDR3 size: 15 residues. Trimming took 4 bases from V and 0 from J; bases not matched to a gene: 4. The CDR3, as DNA: TGTGCCAGCAGCGAGGCAGGGGGCTCCTACAATGAGCAGTTCTTC. Its translation: CASSEAGGSYNEQFF.

The chain combines TRBV19 with TRBJ2-2, with D possibly TRBD2 on 5 matching bases. The CDR3 extends over 14 amino acids. Trimming shortened V by 5 bases and J by 5 bases, and 12 bases separated the two germline ends. Germline V gene lookup returns CDR1 LNHDA and CDR2 SQIVND (reference sequence). The CDR3 sequence is CASSRRGSTGELFF. CDR3 nucleotide sequence: TGTGCCAGTAGTCGCCGGGGATCTACCGGGGAGCTGTTTTTT.

The rearrangement links TRBV2 to TRBJ1-5; 8 bases line up with TRBD1. From germline, CDR1 is SNHLY and CDR2 FYNNEI. The CDR3 extends over 13 amino acids. Trimming removed 5 bases from V and 4 bases from J; junction bases left unmatched: 1. The CDR3 sequence is CASSQGANQPQHF. The CDR3 region has the DNA TGTGCCAGCAGTCAGGGGGCGAATCAGCCCCAGCATTTT.

V and J are TRBV15 and TRBJ1-1, with D perhaps TRBD1 (5 bases). CDR1 and CDR2 from the germline V gene are LNHNV and YYDKDF (reference sequence). This CDR3 has 16 residues. Trimming removed 2 bases from V and 6 bases from J, with 19 bases in between. This chain's CDR3 is CATSRLGDSSGAEAFF. The CDR3 DNA sequence: TGTGCCACCAGCAGATTAGGGGACTCCTCCGGGGCTGAAGCTTTCTTT.

V is TRBV7-9 and J is TRBJ1-1; D not resolved. The CDR3 is 14 residues long. V was trimmed by 1 base and J by 0 bases, leaving 6 bases between them. The germline gives CDR1 SEHNR, CDR2 FQNEAQ (reference sequence). The CDR3 DNA reads TGTGCCAGCAGCTTAGGGCGGTTGAACACTGAAGCTTTCTTT. Translated, it gives CASSLGRLNTEAFF.

This rearrangement joins TRBV5-6 to TRBJ1-4; no reliable D call. The V end lost 0 bases, the J end lost 3 bases, and 3 bases lay between the germline ends. Looked up from germline, CDR1 is SGHDT and CDR2 is YYEEEE. CDR3 size: 13 residues. The CDR3 protein is CASSLGPNEKLFF. The CDR3, as DNA: TGTGCCAGCAGCTTGGGGCCTAATGAAAAACTGTTTTTT.